This T cell receptor beta chain was recorded in a study of blood T cell repertoires in COVID-19. Study in general: Some COVID-19 samples were acute and others convalescent; all came from the United States, Italy and Spain. From T cells, B-cell-depleted T cells, or PBMCs came the material, which was cDNA or gDNA.

The ends were cut back, 11 bases at V and 3 bases at J, with 20 bases in the middle. There are 14 residues in the CDR3. Germline CDR1 MNHEY, CDR2 SMNVEV (reference sequence). Sequencing used immunoSEQ multiplex PCR; TCRdb keeps in-frame clones, though not all of them. Of tens of thousands of clones listed, about four fifths were seen once; the top ten hold around a fifth. This sequence originates from a human donor in a cohort sampled during active COVID-19. This sequence joins TRBV27 and TRBJ2-7; possibly TRBD2 for D (6 bases). Sequencing was carried out using peripheral blood. CDR3 DNA sequence: TGTGCCTCGGGGAGCAGTTCGGACTACTACGAGCAGTACTTC. Translation gives CASGSSSDYYEQYF.